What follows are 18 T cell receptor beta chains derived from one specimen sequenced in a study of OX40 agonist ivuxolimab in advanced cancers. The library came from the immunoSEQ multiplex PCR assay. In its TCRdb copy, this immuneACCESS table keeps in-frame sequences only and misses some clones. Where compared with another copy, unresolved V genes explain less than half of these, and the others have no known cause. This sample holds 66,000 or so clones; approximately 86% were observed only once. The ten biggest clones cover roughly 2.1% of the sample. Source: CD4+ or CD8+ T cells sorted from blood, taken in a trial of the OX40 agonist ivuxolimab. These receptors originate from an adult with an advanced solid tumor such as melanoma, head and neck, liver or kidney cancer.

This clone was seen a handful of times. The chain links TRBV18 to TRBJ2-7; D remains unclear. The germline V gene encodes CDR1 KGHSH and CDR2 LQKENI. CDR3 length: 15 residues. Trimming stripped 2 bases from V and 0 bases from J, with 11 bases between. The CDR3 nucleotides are TGTGCCAGCTCACCATCAGCACGAGACTCCTACGAGCAGTACTTC. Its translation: CASSPSARDSYEQYF.

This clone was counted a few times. For the CDR3, the DNA is TGTGCCAGCAGTTTACGAGTGGCCACAAGGACGGAGCCTGGAAACACCATATATTTT. Protein product: CASSLRVATRTEPGNTIYF. The rearrangement links TRBV28 to TRBJ1-3; D gene unclear. Trimming took off 2 bases at V and 2 bases at J, with 22 bases between the two ends. CDR1 and CDR2 (germline): MDHEN, SYDVKM. This CDR3 is 19 amino acids long.

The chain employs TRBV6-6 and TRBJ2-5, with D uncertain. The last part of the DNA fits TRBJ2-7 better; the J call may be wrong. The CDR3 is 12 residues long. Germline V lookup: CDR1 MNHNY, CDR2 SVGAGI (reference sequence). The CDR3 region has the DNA TGTGCCAGCAGCCTAGATGGGGTCGAGCAGTACTTC. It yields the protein CASSLDGVEQYF.

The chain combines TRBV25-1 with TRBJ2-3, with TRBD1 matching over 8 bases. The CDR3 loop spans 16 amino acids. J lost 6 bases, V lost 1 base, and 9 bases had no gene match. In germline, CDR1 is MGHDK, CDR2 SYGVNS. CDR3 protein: CASSESRTGRRDTQYF. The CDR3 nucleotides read TGTGCCAGCAGTGAATCCCGGACAGGGAGACGCGATACGCAGTATTTT.

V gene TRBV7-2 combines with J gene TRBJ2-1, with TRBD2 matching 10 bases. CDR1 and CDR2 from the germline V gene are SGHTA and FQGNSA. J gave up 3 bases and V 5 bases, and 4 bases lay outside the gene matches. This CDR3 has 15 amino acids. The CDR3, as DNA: TGTGCCAGCAGCCTCGGACTAGCGGTCTACAATGAGCAGTTCTTC. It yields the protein CASSLGLAVYNEQFF.

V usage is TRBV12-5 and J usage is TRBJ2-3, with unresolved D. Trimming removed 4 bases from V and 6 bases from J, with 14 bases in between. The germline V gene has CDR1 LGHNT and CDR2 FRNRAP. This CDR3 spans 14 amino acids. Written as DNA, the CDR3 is TGTGCTAGTGGTTCCCCCGGTGGTGGGGATACGCAGTATTTT. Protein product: CASGSPGGGDTQYF.

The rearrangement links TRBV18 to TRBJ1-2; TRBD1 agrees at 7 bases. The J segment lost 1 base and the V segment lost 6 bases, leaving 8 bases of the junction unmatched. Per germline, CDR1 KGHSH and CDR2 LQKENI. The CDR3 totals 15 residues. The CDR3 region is CASSLEGQNNYGYTF. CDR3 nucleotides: TGTGCCAGCTCCCTCGAGGGACAGAATAACTATGGCTACACCTTC.

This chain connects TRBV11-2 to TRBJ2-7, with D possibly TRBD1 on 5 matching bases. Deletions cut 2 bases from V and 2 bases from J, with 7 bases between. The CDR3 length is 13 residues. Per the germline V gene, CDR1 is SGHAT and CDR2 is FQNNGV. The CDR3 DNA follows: TGTGCCAGCAGCTTACAGGGCCCCTACGAGCAGTACTTC. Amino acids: CASSLQGPYEQYF.

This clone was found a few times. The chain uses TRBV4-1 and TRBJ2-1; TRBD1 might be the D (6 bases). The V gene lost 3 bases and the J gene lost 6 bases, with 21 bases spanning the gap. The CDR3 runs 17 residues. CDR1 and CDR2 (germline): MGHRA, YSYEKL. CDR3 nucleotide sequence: TGCGCCAGCAGCCAGAGAGTAACAGGGATCGGTGTCAATGAGCAGTTCTTC. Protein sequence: CASSQRVTGIGVNEQFF.

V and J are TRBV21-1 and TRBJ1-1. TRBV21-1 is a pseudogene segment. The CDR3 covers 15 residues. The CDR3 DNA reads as TGTGCCAGCAGCTCGACGAGCCTACGGAACACTGAAGCTTTCTTT. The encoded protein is CASSSTSLRNTEAFF.

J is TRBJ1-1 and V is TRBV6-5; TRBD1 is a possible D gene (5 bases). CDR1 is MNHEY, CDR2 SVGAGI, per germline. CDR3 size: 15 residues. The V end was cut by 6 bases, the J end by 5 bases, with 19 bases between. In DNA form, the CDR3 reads TGTGCCAGCAGAGGGTTTGGAGGGGCGGGAACTGAAGCTTTCTTT. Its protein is CASRGFGGAGTEAFF.

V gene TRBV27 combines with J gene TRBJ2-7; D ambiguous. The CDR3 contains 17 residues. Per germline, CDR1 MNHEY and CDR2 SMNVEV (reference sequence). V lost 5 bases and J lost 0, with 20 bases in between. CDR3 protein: CASSPTIPRMSSYEQYF. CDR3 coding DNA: TGTGCCAGCAGTCCCACGATTCCCCGGATGAGCTCCTACGAGCAGTACTTC.

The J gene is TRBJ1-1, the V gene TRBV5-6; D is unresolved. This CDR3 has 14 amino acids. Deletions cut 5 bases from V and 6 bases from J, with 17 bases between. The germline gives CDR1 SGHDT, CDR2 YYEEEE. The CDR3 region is CASSPPFDFAEAFF. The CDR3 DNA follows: TGTGCCAGCAGTCCGCCTTTTGATTTCGCTGAAGCTTTCTTT.

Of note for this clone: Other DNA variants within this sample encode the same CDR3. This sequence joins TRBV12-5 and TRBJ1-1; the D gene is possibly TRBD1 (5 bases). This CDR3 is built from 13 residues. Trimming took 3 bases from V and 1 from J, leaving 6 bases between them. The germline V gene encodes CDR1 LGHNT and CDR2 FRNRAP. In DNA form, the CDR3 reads TGTGCTAGTGGTTTCGGGGGGAACACTGAAGCTTTCTTT. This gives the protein CASGFGGNTEAFF.

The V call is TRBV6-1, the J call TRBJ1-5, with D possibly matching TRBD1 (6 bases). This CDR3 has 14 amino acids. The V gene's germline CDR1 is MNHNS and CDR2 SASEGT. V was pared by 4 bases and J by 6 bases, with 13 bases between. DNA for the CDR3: TGTGCCAGCAGTGGTTCAGGGGTTGGTCAGCCCCAGCATTTT. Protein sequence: CASSGSGVGQPQHF.

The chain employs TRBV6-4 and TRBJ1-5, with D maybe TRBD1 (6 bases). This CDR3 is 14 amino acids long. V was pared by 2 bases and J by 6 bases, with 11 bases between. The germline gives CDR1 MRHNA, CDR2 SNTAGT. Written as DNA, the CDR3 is TGTGCCAGCAGTGACCAAGGGGGTTTTCAGCCCCAGCATTTT. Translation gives CASSDQGGFQPQHF.

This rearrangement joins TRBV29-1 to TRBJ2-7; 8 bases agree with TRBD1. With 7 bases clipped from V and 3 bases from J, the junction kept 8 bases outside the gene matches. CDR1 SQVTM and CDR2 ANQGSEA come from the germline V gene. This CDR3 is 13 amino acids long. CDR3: CSAKRTGNYEQYF. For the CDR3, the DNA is TGCAGCGCCAAGAGGACAGGGAACTACGAGCAGTACTTC.

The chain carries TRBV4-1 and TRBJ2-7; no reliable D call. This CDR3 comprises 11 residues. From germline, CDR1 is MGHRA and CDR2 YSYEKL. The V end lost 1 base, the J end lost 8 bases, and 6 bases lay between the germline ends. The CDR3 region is CASSQGRKQYF. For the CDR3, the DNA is TGCGCCAGCAGCCAAGGACGGAAGCAGTACTTC.